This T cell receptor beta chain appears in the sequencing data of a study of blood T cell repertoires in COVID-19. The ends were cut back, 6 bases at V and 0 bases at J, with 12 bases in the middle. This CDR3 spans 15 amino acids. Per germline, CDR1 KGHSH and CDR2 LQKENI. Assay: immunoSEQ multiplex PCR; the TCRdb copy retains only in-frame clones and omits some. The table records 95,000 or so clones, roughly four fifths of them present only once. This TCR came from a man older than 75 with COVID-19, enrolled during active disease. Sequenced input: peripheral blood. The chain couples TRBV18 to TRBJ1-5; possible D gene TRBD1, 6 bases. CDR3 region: CASSLGQNSNQPQHF. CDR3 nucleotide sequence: TGTGCCAGCTCGCTAGGACAGAATAGCAATCAGCCCCAGCATTTT.